These T cell receptor beta chains were read from a single sample in a study of blood T cells in healthy people across ages. From the 5' RACE reads, TCRdb called clonotypes with MiXCR, one entry per CDR3 protein. The sample holds about 570,000 distinct CDR3 sequences, 27% seen once. Sequenced input: blood. The source of these receptors is a woman aged 70-85 years in good health. CDR3s include the opening cysteine and the closing phenylalanine or tryptophan. The D gene is left open where the match is weak. Size is omitted from some rows. Given values are once, few, many or a class for expanded clones.

clone_size	d_call	j_call	cdr3_length	v_call	cdr3_aa	cdr3_nt
-	-	TRBJ2-3	15	TRBV4-3	CASSQDSRTTDTQYF	TGCGCCAGCAGCCAAGATAGTCGGACAACAGATACGCAGTATTTT
few	-	TRBJ1-3	15	TRBV7-6	CASSSSGVRVNTIYF	TGTGCCAGCAGCTCCTCCGGGGTCAGGGTAAACACCATATATTTT
many	-	TRBJ1-2	16	TRBV14	CASSQARRGGSYGYTF	TGTGCCAGCAGCCAAGCACGCCGAGGAGGGTCCTATGGCTACACCTTC
few	-	TRBJ2-1	12	TRBV7-8	CASGTLYSEQFF	TGTGCCAGCGGGACTCTCTATAGTGAGCAGTTCTTC
many	-	TRBJ2-1	15	TRBV7-9	CASSFGGSSYNEQFF	TGTGCCAGCAGCTTCGGCGGAAGCTCCTACAATGAGCAGTTCTTC
few	TRBD1	TRBJ2-7	14	TRBV4-2	CASSPTGAGYEQYF	TGTGCCAGCAGCCCGACAGGGGCTGGCTACGAGCAGTACTTC
few	-	TRBJ1-4	15	TRBV18	CASSPNIEFNEKLFF	TGTGCCAGCTCACCGAACATAGAATTTAATGAAAAACTGTTTTTT
few	TRBD2	TRBJ2-1	14	TRBV27	CASSSAGGPSEQFF	TGTGCCAGCAGTTCAGCGGGGGGGCCGAGTGAGCAGTTCTTC
-	-	TRBJ2-1	14	TRBV7-2	CASSLTGNHNEQFF	TGTGCCAGCAGCTTAACAGGGAACCACAATGAGCAGTTCTTC
-	TRBD2	TRBJ2-3	15	TRBV12-3/TRBV12-4	CASSPRGVRTDTQYF	TGTGCCAGCAGTCCCCGGGGGGTGCGCACAGATACGCAGTATTTT
-	TRBD2	TRBJ2-1	12	TRBV6-6	CASSHGGGEQFF	TGTGCCAGCAGCCACGGCGGGGGTGAGCAGTTCTTC
-	TRBD2	TRBJ2-7	15	TRBV6-2/TRBV6-3	CASNTVKRGALRKYF	TGTGCCAGCAATACCGTAAAGCGGGGGGCTCTTCGGAAGTACTTC
few	-	TRBJ2-7	14	TRBV7-2	CASSLGPLAPEQYF	TGTGCCAGCAGCTTAGGGCCCCTGGCACCCGAGCAGTACTTC
-	TRBD1	TRBJ1-1	15	TRBV14	CASSQRQGREAEAFF	TGTGCCAGCAGCCAAAGACAGGGGCGGGAGGCTGAAGCTTTCTTT
many	-	TRBJ1-5	15	TRBV6-2/TRBV6-3	CASKGFTGFNQPQHF	TGTGCCAGCAAGGGATTTACAGGGTTCAATCAGCCCCAGCATTTT
few	-	TRBJ1-5	14	TRBV7-2	CASSVQAAGQPQHF	TGTGCCAGCAGCGTTCAAGCGGCTGGTCAGCCCCAGCATTTT
medium-sized	TRBD1	TRBJ2-3	16	TRBV7-9	CASSLFTGESLDTQYF	TGTGCCAGCAGCTTATTTACAGGGGAGTCGTTAGATACGCAGTATTTT
-	TRBD1	TRBJ2-5	15	TRBV20-1	CSAKDPRGPGETQYF	TGCAGTGCTAAAGACCCCAGGGGGCCGGGGGAGACCCAGTACTTC
few	-	TRBJ2-4	15	TRBV6-1	CASSPQGGAGNIRYF	TGTGCCAGCAGTCCTCAGGGGGGAGCGGGGAACATTCGGTACTTC
few	-	TRBJ1-4	14	TRBV7-2	CSSSARQGREKLFF	TGTTCCAGCAGCGCGAGGCAGGGAAGGGAAAAACTGTTTTTT
-	TRBD1	TRBJ1-1	15	TRBV20-1	CSARRQGVGNTEAFF	TGCAGTGCTAGAAGACAGGGGGTTGGGAACACTGAAGCTTTCTTT
few	-	TRBJ2-1	16	TRBV5-1	CASSLAPTSSYNEQFF	TGCGCCAGCAGCTTGGCCCCTACCAGCTCCTACAATGAGCAGTTCTTC
few	-	TRBJ2-1	15	TRBV2	CASKIRDFANNEQFF	TGTGCCAGCAAGATCCGGGATTTCGCGAACAATGAGCAGTTCTTC
-	-	TRBJ2-3	12	TRBV15	CATSTVTDTQYF	TGTGCCACCAGCACGGTCACAGATACGCAGTATTTT
few	TRBD2	TRBJ2-5	14	TRBV7-2	CASSPRTSWEEQYF	TGTGCCAGCAGCCCACGGACTAGCTGGGAGGAGCAGTACTTC
few	-	TRBJ1-1	15	TRBV2	CASSEALGWWTEAFF	TGTGCCAGCAGTGAGGCCCTCGGGTGGTGGACTGAAGCTTTCTTT
few	-	TRBJ1-3	15	TRBV15	CATSRDSGSGNTIYF	TGTGCCACCAGCAGAGACAGCGGCTCTGGAAACACCATATATTTT
-	-	TRBJ1-3	13	TRBV6-5	CASSTPPGNTIYF	TGTGCCAGCAGTACCCCACCCGGAAACACCATATATTTT
-	TRBD1	TRBJ2-7	14	TRBV7-2	CASSIGQGPYEQYF	TGTGCCAGCAGCATCGGACAGGGACCGTACGAGCAGTACTTC
-	TRBD2	TRBJ2-5	17	TRBV25-1	CASSEGLSGGAAETQYF	TGTGCCAGCAGTGAGGGACTAAGCGGGGGGGCCGCGGAGACCCAGTACTTC
few	-	TRBJ2-3	15	TRBV29-1	CSVVIGGVVADTQYF	TGCAGCGTTGTGATCGGCGGGGTCGTGGCAGATACGCAGTATTTT
once	-	TRBJ2-2	13	TRBV2	CASSGNSYGELFF	TGTGCCAGCAGTGGGAACAGCTACGGGGAGCTGTTTTTT
-	TRBD2	TRBJ2-1	16	TRBV4-2	CASSQGRLAGSNEQFF	TGTGCCAGCAGCCAAGGCCGACTAGCGGGGAGCAATGAGCAGTTCTTC
-	TRBD2	TRBJ2-1	16	TRBV4-2	CASSRSISGGGHEQFF	TGTGCCAGCAGCCGGTCTATCAGCGGGGGGGGTCATGAGCAGTTCTTC
few	TRBD1	TRBJ1-6	16	TRBV6-1	CASRPNRQGTGSPLHF	TGTGCCAGCAGGCCAAATAGACAGGGGACTGGTTCACCCCTCCACTTT
few	TRBD2	TRBJ2-3	18	TRBV7-2	CASSRYAISGTSGHTQYF	TGTGCCAGCAGTCGATACGCCATCTCCGGGACTAGCGGCCATACGCAGTATTTT
few	TRBD2	TRBJ2-5	15	TRBV6-6	CASLWTSGPQETQYF	TGTGCCAGCCTTTGGACTAGCGGCCCCCAAGAGACCCAGTACTTC
-	-	TRBJ2-1	12	TRBV6-6	CASATGDNEQFF	TGTGCCAGCGCGACAGGTGACAATGAGCAGTTCTTC
-	-	TRBJ2-7	15	TRBV9	CASSVAGASSYEQYF	TGTGCCAGCAGCGTTGCCGGGGCCAGCTCCTACGAGCAGTACTTC
-	-	TRBJ2-1	16	TRBV6-5	CASSYSTKSSYNEQFF	TGTGCCAGCAGTTACTCTACCAAGAGCTCCTACAATGAGCAGTTCTTC
-	-	TRBJ2-3	15	TRBV6-5	CASSYSPYDTDTQYF	TGTGCCAGCAGTTACTCCCCCTACGACACAGATACGCAGTATTTT
few	-	TRBJ2-3	14	TRBV24-1	CATSDLQATDTQYF	TGTGCCACCAGTGACCTACAGGCGACAGATACGCAGTATTTT
few	-	TRBJ2-4	16	TRBV2	CASSPDRLLAKNIQYF	TGTGCCAGCAGCCCGGACAGACTTCTAGCCAAAAACATTCAGTACTTC
-	-	TRBJ2-5	12	TRBV5-6	CASSRAAKTQYF	TGTGCCAGCAGCCGCGCCGCGAAGACCCAGTACTTC
-	-	TRBJ2-5	15	TRBV9	CASSVSGANQETQYF	TGTGCCAGCAGCGTATCTGGGGCGAACCAAGAGACCCAGTACTTC
-	-	TRBJ1-1	12	TRBV20-1	CSARHPDTEAFF	TGCAGTGCTAGGCACCCGGACACTGAAGCTTTCTTT
few	TRBD2	TRBJ2-1	16	TRBV4-2	CASSAGGAGGDNEQFF	TGTGCCAGCAGCGCCGGGGGAGCGGGGGGGGACAATGAGCAGTTCTTC
-	TRBD1	TRBJ2-3	16	TRBV4-1	CASSGGPGQSTDTQYF	TGCGCCAGCAGCGGCGGACCGGGACAGAGCACAGATACGCAGTATTTT
few	-	TRBJ2-3	15	TRBV7-2	CASSATGTSSDTQYF	TGTGCCAGCAGCGCCACCGGGACGTCATCCGATACGCAGTATTTT
-	TRBD2	TRBJ2-5	15	TRBV29-1	CSVGASGGGRETQYF	TGCAGCGTTGGGGCTAGCGGGGGAGGAAGAGAGACCCAGTACTTC
few	-	TRBJ1-2	13	TRBV10-3	CAISEFSSYGYTF	TGTGCCATCAGTGAGTTTTCCAGCTATGGCTACACCTTC
-	-	TRBJ1-5	17	TRBV10-3	CAISPGRIQGSNQPQHF	TGTGCCATCTCTCCGGGACGGATCCAAGGCAGCAATCAGCCCCAGCATTTT
-	-	TRBJ1-2	13	TRBV12-3/TRBV12-4	CASSPRGTYGYTF	TGTGCCAGCAGTCCTCGTGGGACTTATGGCTACACCTTC
-	-	TRBJ1-1	15	TRBV12-3/TRBV12-4	CASSRTGRANTEAFF	TGTGCCAGCAGTCGTACGGGCAGGGCGAACACTGAAGCTTTCTTT
-	TRBD1	TRBJ1-1	14	TRBV5-1	CASTTGVENTEAFF	TGCGCCAGCACGACAGGGGTCGAGAACACTGAAGCTTTCTTT